This record covers a single TCR beta chain. Its antigen is not known. In the PCR, 60 Vbeta and 13 Jbeta primers were used. Per the original data handling: An analysis that came later counted 73 million or so unique TCR beta chains, approximately 12 million shared. The method was immunoSEQ multiplex PCR; TCRdb's version includes in-frame clones alone and lacks a portion of them. Clonal size and the V and J genes are those of that table, whereas D and trimming came from the DNA. Among about 130,000 clones listed, roughly 73% were seen once. These data are taken from a study of cytomegalovirus exposure and HLA in healthy donors. The study, taken as a whole, reports: According to reports, the classifier identified cytomegalovirus status with high specificity and sensitivity. Association of 16,951 TCR beta sequences with HLA alleles was found at 0.05 false discovery rate in a later analysis. Later analysis associated a missense DCLRE1C variant with TCR beta V- and J-gene trimming.

Germline CDR1 is SGDLS and CDR2 is YYNGEE. The V gene lost 0 bases and the J gene lost 5 bases, with 11 bases spanning the gap. The CDR3 is made up of 14 amino acids. J is TRBJ2-5 and V is TRBV9; a weak D match, TRBD2 (6 bases). This TCR came from a male donor in good health and CMV-seronegative. Sequencing used PBMCs. As DNA, the CDR3 is TGTGCCAGCAGCGTAGAGGCTGGGAGGGAGACCCAGTACTTC. Translation gives CASSVEAGRETQYF. Filled out from reference TRBV9 and TRBJ2-5, the complete variable domain reads DSGVTQTPKHLITATGQRVTLRCSPRSGDLSVYWYQQSLDQGLQFLIQYYNGEERAKGNILERFSAQQFPDLHSELNLSSLELGDSALYFCASSVEAGRETQYFGPGTRLLVL.